The 15 T cell receptor beta chains listed next were all sequenced from one sample in a study of T cell responses to AZD1222 COVID-19 vaccine. Using immunoSEQ multiplex PCR, the repertoire was profiled, and TCRdb retains in-frame clones only, with some absent. The table shows tens of thousands of clones, with more than 70% occurring only once. Sequences were derived from peripheral blood, sampled on day 0 of AZD1222 vaccination. Every receptor here comes from an adult in good health.

The chain has TRBV5-1 and TRBJ2-7; D call uncertain. V was cut by 2 bases and J by 6 bases, with 12 bases left in between. The CDR3 runs 13 residues. CDR1 SGHRS and CDR2 YFSETQ come from the germline V gene. This CDR3 is CASSLWGVGEQYF. For the CDR3, the DNA is TGCGCCAGCAGCTTATGGGGTGTGGGCGAGCAGTACTTC.

DNA of the CDR3: TGCAGCGCAATAAGGGACCATACGCAGTATTTT. This encodes CSAIRDHTQYF. The rearrangement joins TRBV29-1 to TRBJ2-3; D possibly matches TRBD1 or TRBD2 (5 bases each). V was trimmed by 7 bases and J by 7 bases, leaving 12 bases between them. The CDR3 runs to 11 residues. In germline, CDR1 is SQVTM, CDR2 ANQGSEA.

This rearrangement joins TRBV5-6 to TRBJ1-6, with 7 positions matching TRBD1. The germline gives CDR1 SGHDT, CDR2 YYEEEE. V shed 8 bases and J 7 bases; nucleotides not matched to a gene: 9. This CDR3 spans 14 amino acids. CDR3 loop: CARRRDSPNSPLHF. CDR3 coding DNA: TGTGCCAGGAGACGGGACAGCCCCAATTCACCCCTCCACTTT.

Concerning this clone itself: A junction end diverges from the germline sequence, so it may reflect a read error. The genes are TRBV11-2 and TRBJ1-1; D gene unclear. This CDR3 contains 13 residues. Germline loops: CDR1 SGHAT, CDR2 FQNNGV. CDR3 sequence: CASSLGPASGGGF. CDR3 coding DNA: TGTGCCAGCAGCTTAGGGCCAGCCTCTGGAGGAGGCTTT.

The CDR3 is CASRTDRGPSYEQYF. The CDR3 DNA reads TGTGCCAGCAGGACTGACAGGGGGCCTTCCTACGAGCAGTACTTC. The chain has TRBV6-5 and TRBJ2-7; TRBD1 aligns across 10 bases. CDR3 size: 15 residues. Germline V gene lookup returns CDR1 MNHEY and CDR2 SVGAGI. The V and J ends lost 6 bases and 1 base, in that order; junction bases with no gene match: 6.

The chain employs TRBV9 and TRBJ2-3; D remains unclear. Between the trimmed V and J ends, which lost 3 bases and 1 base, there was a span of 9 bases. Germline assignment: CDR1 SGDLS and CDR2 YYNGEE. CDR3 length: 14 residues. CDR3 in amino acids: CASSDGLGTDTQYF. The DNA for the CDR3 is TGTGCCAGCAGCGATGGTCTAGGCACAGATACGCAGTATTTT. Full variable domain (rest looked up from reference TRBV9 and TRBJ2-3): DSGVTQTPKHLITATGQRVTLRCSPRSGDLSVYWYQQSLDQGLQFLIQYYNGEERAKGNILERFSAQQFPDLHSELNLSSLELGDSALYFCASSDGLGTDTQYFGPGTRLTVL.

The gene calls are TRBV29-1 and TRBJ2-3; D is unresolved. Trimming pared 1 base from V and 0 bases from J, leaving 11 bases between. Germline V gives CDR1 SQVTM, CDR2 ANQGSEA. The CDR3 totals 15 residues. As DNA, the CDR3 is TGCAGCGTTGAAGCCAGCCTCCGAAGCACAGATACGCAGTATTTT. Protein sequence: CSVEASLRSTDTQYF.

This chain connects TRBV7-2 to TRBJ2-7, with D tentatively TRBD2 (5 bases). There are 13 residues in the CDR3. Germline V gives CDR1 SGHTA, CDR2 FQGNSA. V was clipped by 0 bases and J by 6 bases, with 9 bases between them. The CDR3 nucleotides read TGTGCCAGCAGCTTAGCGCCCGGAGGCGAGCAGTACTTC. Translation: CASSLAPGGEQYF.

The chain uses TRBV7-2 and TRBJ2-3; 7 nucleotides match TRBD2. This CDR3 has 17 residues. J gave up 0 bases and V 5 bases, and 11 bases lay outside the gene matches. Germline assignment: CDR1 SGHTA and CDR2 FQGNSA. CDR3 region: CASSRSVGGGSTDTQYF. The CDR3 bases are TGTGCCAGCAGCCGCTCCGTCGGCGGGGGTAGCACAGATACGCAGTATTTT.

The chain recombines TRBV6-5 with TRBJ2-7; D remains ambiguous. V lost 0 bases and J 2 bases, leaving 8 bases between the germline ends. The CDR3 covers 14 residues. CDR1 and CDR2 from the germline V gene are MNHEY and SVGAGI. The CDR3 nucleotides are TGTGCCAGCAGTTACTCGCAAAGTACCTACGAGCAGTACTTC. Translated: CASSYSQSTYEQYF.

The rearrangement uses TRBV7-6 and TRBJ2-5; D tentatively reads TRBD1 or TRBD2 (7 bases each). V was trimmed by 5 bases and J by 4 bases, leaving 20 bases between them. There are 16 residues in the CDR3. Germline V CDR1 and CDR2: SGHVS, FNYEAQ. CDR3 coding DNA: TGTGCCAGCAGCGGATCCAGGGGGGGCCGAGGAGAGACCCAGTACTTC. This translates into CASSGSRGGRGETQYF.

CDR3 sequence (DNA): TGTGCCAGCTCACCACCTCGCAGGACTGAAGCTTTCTTT. It translates to CASSPPRRTEAFF. The rearrangement uses TRBV18 and TRBJ1-1; D ambiguous. CDR1 and CDR2 (germline): KGHSH, LQKENI. The CDR3 extends over 13 amino acids. Between the trimmed V and J ends, which lost 0 bases and 5 bases, there was a span of 7 bases.

The genes are TRBV18 and TRBJ2-7; D call uncertain. Germline V CDR1 and CDR2: KGHSH, LQKENI. V lost 3 bases and J lost 2, with 14 bases in between. The CDR3 is made up of 15 amino acids. The CDR3 protein is CASSPASGLAYEQYF. The CDR3 nucleotides are TGTGCCAGCTCACCGGCCTCCGGGTTAGCCTACGAGCAGTACTTC.

In its sample, this clone was seen once. The V and J genes are TRBV25-1 and TRBJ2-7; 8 bases are shared with TRBD1. The V segment lost 2 bases and the J segment 3 bases; nucleotides outside the gene matches: 3. Germline values: CDR1 MGHDK, CDR2 SYGVNS. The CDR3 spans 14 residues. CDR3 in amino acids: CASSEPGQDYEQYF. CDR3 bases: TGTGCCAGCAGTGAACCGGGACAGGACTACGAGCAGTACTTC.

The chain combines TRBV5-4 with TRBJ1-1, with TRBD1 matching over 7 bases. V shed 8 bases, J shed 0 bases, and the junction held 7 bases outside the gene matches. The CDR3 sequence is 14 residues long. In germline, CDR1 is SGHNT, CDR2 YYREEE (reference sequence). The CDR3 protein is CASSPGQMNTEAFF. In DNA, the CDR3 is TGTGCCAGTTCTCCGGGACAGATGAACACTGAAGCTTTCTTT.